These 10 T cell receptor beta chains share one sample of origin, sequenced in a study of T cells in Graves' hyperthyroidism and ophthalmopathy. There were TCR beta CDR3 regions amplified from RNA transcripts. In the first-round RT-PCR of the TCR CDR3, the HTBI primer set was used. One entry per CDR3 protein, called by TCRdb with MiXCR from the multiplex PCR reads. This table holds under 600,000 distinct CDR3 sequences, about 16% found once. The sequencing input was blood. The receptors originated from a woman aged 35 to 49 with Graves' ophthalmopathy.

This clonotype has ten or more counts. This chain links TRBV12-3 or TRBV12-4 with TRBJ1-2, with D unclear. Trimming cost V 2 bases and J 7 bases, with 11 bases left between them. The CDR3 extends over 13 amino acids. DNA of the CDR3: TGTGCCAGCAGTTTACCCCTCGCTGTTGGCTACACCTTC. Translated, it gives CASSLPLAVGYTF.

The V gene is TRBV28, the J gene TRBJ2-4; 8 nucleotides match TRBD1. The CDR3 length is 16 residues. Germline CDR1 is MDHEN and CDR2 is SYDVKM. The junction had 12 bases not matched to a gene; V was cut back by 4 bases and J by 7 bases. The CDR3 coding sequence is TGTGCCAGCAGTTCAGGGGGCGGGCGGATAAGTAACATTCAGTACTTC. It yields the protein CASSSGGGRISNIQYF.

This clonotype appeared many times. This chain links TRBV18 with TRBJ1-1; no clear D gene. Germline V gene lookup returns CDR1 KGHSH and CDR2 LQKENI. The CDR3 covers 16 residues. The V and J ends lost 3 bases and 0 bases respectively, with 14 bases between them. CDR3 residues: CASSPLDTFMNTEAFF. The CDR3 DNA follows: TGTGCCAGCTCACCCCTAGACACGTTCATGAACACTGAAGCTTTCTTT.

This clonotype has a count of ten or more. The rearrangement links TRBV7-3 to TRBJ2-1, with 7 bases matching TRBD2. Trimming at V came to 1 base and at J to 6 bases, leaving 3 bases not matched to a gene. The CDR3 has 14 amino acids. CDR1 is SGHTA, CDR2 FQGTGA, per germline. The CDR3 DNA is TGTGCCAGCAGCTTAAGGGCTAGCGGCAATGAGCAGTTCTTC. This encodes CASSLRASGNEQFF.

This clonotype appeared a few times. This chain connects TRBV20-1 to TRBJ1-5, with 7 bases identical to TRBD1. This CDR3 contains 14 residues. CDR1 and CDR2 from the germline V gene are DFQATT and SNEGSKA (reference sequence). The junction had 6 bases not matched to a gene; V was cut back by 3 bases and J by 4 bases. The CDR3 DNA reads TGCAGTGCTAGCCTAGGGACAGTGAATCAGCCCCAGCATTTT. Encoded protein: CSASLGTVNQPQHF.

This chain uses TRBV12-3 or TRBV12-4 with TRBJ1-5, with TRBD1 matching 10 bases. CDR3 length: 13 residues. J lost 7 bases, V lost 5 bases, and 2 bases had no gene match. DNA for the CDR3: TGTGCCAGCAGTGCGGGACAGGGGCAGCCCCAGCATTTT. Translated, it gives CASSAGQGQPQHF.

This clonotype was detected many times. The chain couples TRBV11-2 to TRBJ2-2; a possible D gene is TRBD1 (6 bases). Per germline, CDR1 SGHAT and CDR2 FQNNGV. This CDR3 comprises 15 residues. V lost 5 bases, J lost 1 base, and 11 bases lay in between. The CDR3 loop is CASSPRGWNTGELFF. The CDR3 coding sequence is TGTGCCAGCAGCCCTAGGGGGTGGAACACCGGGGAGCTGTTTTTT.

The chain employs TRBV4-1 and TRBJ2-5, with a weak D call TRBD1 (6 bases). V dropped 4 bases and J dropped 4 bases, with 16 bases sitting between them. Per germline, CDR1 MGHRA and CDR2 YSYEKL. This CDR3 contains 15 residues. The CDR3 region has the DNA TGCGCCAGCAGCCTCAAGCAGGGGCTGGGAGAGACCCAGTACTTC. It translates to CASSLKQGLGETQYF.

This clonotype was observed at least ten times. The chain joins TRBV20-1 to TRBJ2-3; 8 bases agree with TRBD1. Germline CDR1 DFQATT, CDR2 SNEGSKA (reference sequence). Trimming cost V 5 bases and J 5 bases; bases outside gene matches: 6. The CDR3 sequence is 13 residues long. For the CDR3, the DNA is TGCAGTGCTGGACAGGGACACGGAGATACGCAGTATTTT. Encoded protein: CSAGQGHGDTQYF.

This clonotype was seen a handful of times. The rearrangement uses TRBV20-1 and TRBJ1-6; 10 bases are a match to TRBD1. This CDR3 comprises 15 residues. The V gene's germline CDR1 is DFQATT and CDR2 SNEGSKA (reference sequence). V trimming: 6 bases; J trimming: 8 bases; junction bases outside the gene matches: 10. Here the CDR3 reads CSARVPGQGHSPLHF. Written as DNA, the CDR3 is TGCAGTGCCCGTGTTCCGGGACAGGGGCATTCACCCCTCCACTTT.